The rows below give T cell receptor beta chains drawn from one sample of a study of OX40 agonist ivuxolimab in advanced cancers. Here immunoSEQ multiplex PCR was the method, and the copy in TCRdb shows in-frame clones only, minus some. This sample has around 83,000 clones, with around 84% found just once. The material sequenced was CD4+ or CD8+ T cells sorted from blood, taken in a trial of the OX40 agonist ivuxolimab. Receptors were obtained from an adult with an advanced solid tumor such as melanoma, head and neck, liver or kidney cancer. Each CDR3 is given with its conserved first and last residue. The D gene is left open where the match is weak. Not every row has a clone size; where given, it reads once, few, many or a size class.

NA | TRBD1 | TRBJ1-1 | TRBV11-3 | CASSLSRDSPNTEAFF | TGTGCCAGCAGCCTAAGTCGGGACAGCCCAAACACTGAAGCTTTCTTT
NA | TRBD2 | TRBJ2-5 | TRBV9 | CASSAPWGGGETQYF | TGTGCCAGCAGCGCCCCATGGGGGGGAGGGGAGACCCAGTACTTC
NA | TRBD1 | TRBJ2-7 | TRBV5-1 | CASSLLGTGIHEQYF | TGCGCCAGCAGCTTGCTCGGGACAGGGATCCACGAGCAGTACTTC
NA | NA | TRBJ2-5 | TRBV7-9 | CASSLWGETQYF | TGTGCCAGCAGCTTATGGGGAGAGACCCAGTACTTC
NA | NA | TRBJ1-1 | TRBV4-1 | CASSHETTEYTEAFF | TGCGCCAGCAGCCATGAAACGACAGAGTACACTGAAGCTTTCTTT
NA | TRBD2 | TRBJ2-1 | TRBV6-4 | CASSLAGGPGEQFF | TGTGCCAGCAGCCTAGCGGGAGGGCCTGGTGAGCAGTTCTTC
NA | NA | TRBJ2-1 | TRBV5-8 | CASSSGTNSYNEQFF | TGTGCCAGCAGTTCCGGGACAAACTCCTACAATGAGCAGTTCTTC
NA | NA | TRBJ1-4 | TRBV18 | CASSAFPQPNEKLFF | TGTGCCAGCTCAGCTTTCCCGCAGCCTAATGAAAAACTGTTTTTT
NA | NA | TRBJ1-4 | TRBV10-2 | CASSEGGQPGGEKLFF | TGCGCCAGCAGTGAGGGCGGACAGCCCGGGGGTGAAAAACTGTTTTTT
NA | TRBD1 | TRBJ1-4 | TRBV6-1 | CASSEALRGQGSWREKLFF | TGTGCCAGCAGTGAAGCGCTTCGGGGACAGGGGAGTTGGCGTGAAAAACTGTTTTTT
NA | NA | TRBJ2-7 | TRBV5-5 | CASSFLEGVREQYF | TGTGCCAGCAGCTTCCTCGAAGGGGTTCGCGAGCAGTACTTC
NA | NA | TRBJ2-7 | TRBV7-9 | CASSLATVGQYF | TGTGCCAGCAGCTTAGCGACGGTGGGGCAGTACTTC
NA | NA | TRBJ1-1 | TRBV27 | CATRGAENTEAFF | TGTGCCACGCGAGGGGCGGAGAACACTGAAGCTTTCTTT
NA | TRBD1 | TRBJ1-2 | TRBV6-5 | CASSSDRARGYTF | TGTGCCAGCAGCTCCGACAGGGCTCGAGGCTACACCTTC
NA | NA | TRBJ2-7 | TRBV30 | CAWTKDRSYEQYF | TGTGCCTGGACGAAGGACCGCTCCTACGAGCAGTACTTC
once | NA | TRBJ2-1 | TRBV6-6 | CASTIPGRSYNEQFF | TGTGCCAGCACTATACCAGGCCGCTCCTACAATGAGCAGTTCTTC
NA | NA | TRBJ2-5 | TRBV5-4 | CASSLGRETQYF | TGTGCCAGCAGCCTTGGGAGGGAGACCCAGTACTTC
few | TRBD1 | TRBJ1-2 | TRBV30 | CAWGKPDRDLTGYTF | TGTGCCTGGGGCAAGCCGGACAGGGATTTGACTGGCTACACCTTC
NA | TRBD1 | TRBJ1-5 | TRBV2 | CASRETGSNQPQHF | TGTGCCAGCAGGGAGACAGGGAGCAATCAGCCCCAGCATTTT
few | TRBD1 | TRBJ1-1 | TRBV30 | CAWSVGGTGVTEAFF | TGTGCCTGGAGTGTAGGGGGCACGGGGGTCACTGAAGCTTTCTTT
once | TRBD1 | TRBJ1-2 | TRBV7-9 | CASSTGAYGYTF | TGTGCCAGCAGCACAGGGGCCTATGGCTACACCTTC
NA | TRBD1 | TRBJ1-2 | TRBV19 | CASSPGQIYGYTF | TGTGCCAGTAGTCCGGGACAGATATATGGCTACACCTTC
NA | NA | TRBJ1-1 | TRBV15 | CATSRKFGMNTEAFF | TGTGCCACCAGCAGAAAGTTTGGTATGAACACTGAAGCTTTCTTT
once | TRBD2 | TRBJ2-1 | TRBV27 | CASSSLAGKQFF | TGTGCCAGCAGTTCTTTAGCGGGTAAGCAGTTCTTC